The sequence of this TCR beta chain was determined in a study of early T cells in non-severe SARS-CoV-2 infection. Study-level information: Unpaired chains resulted from sequencing bulk RNA of unsorted whole blood.

Findings of the study overall: VDJdb matching favored anti-spike CD8 responses, missing private and CD4 specificities.

This CDR3 has 14 amino acids. V lost 6 bases to trimming and J lost 0 bases, with 11 bases between them. CDR1 and CDR2 (germline): SQVTM, ANQGSEA. A word on this clonotype: Its antigen is undetermined.

The TCR library protocol attached unique molecular identifiers to the individual cDNA molecules. Using its own MiXCR run on the 5' RACE reads, TCRdb lists one record per CDR3 protein. Here the sample spans 50,000 to 65,000 distinct CDR3 sequences, around 10% being singletons. This chain connects TRBV29-1 to TRBJ2-2; D not resolved. The clonotype comes from an adult who was a healthcare worker with PCR-confirmed SARS-CoV-2 infection or an uninfected control (not recorded which). Material for sequencing was whole blood. Written as DNA, the CDR3 is TGCAGCGTGGCAGCGACTGCGAACACCGGGGAGCTGTTTTTT. It translates to CSVAATANTGELFF.